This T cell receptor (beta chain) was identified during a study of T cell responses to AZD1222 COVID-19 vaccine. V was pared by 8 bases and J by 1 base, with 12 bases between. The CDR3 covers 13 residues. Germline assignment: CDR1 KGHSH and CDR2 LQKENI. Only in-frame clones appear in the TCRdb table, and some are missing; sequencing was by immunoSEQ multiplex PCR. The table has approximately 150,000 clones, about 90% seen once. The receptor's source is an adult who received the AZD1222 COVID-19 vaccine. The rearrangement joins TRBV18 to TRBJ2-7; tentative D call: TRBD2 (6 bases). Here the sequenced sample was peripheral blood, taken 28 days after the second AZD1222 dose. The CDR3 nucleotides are TGTGCCAGCCGACCGGGGGAGTCCTACGAGCAGTACTTC. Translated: CASRPGESYEQYF.